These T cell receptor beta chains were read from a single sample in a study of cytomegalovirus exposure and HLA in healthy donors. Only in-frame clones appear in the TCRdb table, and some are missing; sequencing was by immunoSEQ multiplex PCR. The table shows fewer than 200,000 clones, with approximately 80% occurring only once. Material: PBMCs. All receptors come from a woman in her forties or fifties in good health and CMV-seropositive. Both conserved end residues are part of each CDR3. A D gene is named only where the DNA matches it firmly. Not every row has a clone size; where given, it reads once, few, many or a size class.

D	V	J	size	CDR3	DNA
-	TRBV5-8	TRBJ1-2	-	CASSLHPAGDGYTF	TGTGCCAGCAGCTTACACCCCGCCGGGGATGGCTACACCTTC
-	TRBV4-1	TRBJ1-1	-	CASSHGRGSTEAFF	TGCGCCAGCAGCCATGGACGGGGAAGCACTGAAGCTTTCTTT
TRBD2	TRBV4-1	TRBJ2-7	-	CASSSSGTSYEQYF	TGCGCCAGCAGCTCTAGCGGGACCTCCTACGAGCAGTACTTC
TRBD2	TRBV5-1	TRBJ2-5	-	CASTLLSGGDGETQYF	TGCGCCAGCACCCTTCTCAGCGGGGGGGACGGGGAGACCCAGTACTTC
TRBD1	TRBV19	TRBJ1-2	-	CASMRTGMYGYTF	TGTGCCAGTATGAGGACAGGGATGTATGGCTACACCTTC
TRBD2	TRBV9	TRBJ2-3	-	CASSVGGGIDTQYF	TGTGCCAGCAGCGTTGGCGGGGGTATAGATACGCAGTATTTT
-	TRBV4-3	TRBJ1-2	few	CASSQDSGLNYGYTF	TGCGCCAGCAGCCAAGACTCAGGGTTGAACTATGGCTACACCTTC
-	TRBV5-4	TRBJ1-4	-	CASSSDRSLNEKLFF	TGTGCCAGCAGCTCAGACAGATCCCTTAATGAAAAACTGTTTTTT
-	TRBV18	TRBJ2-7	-	CASSPPATGPYEQYF	TGTGCCAGCTCACCACCAGCCACAGGCCCCTACGAGCAGTACTTC
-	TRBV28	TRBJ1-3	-	CASSRNTIYF	TGTGCCAGCAGCAGAAACACCATATATTTT
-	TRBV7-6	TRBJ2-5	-	CASSLQSQETQYF	TGTGCCAGCAGCCTACAGTCCCAAGAGACCCAGTACTTC
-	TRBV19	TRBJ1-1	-	CASSRGGFMNTEAFF	TGTGCCAGTAGTCGGGGGGGCTTCATGAACACTGAAGCTTTCTTT
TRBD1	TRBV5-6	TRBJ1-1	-	CASSPIRATGAYTEAFF	TGTGCCAGCAGTCCAATAAGGGCTACAGGGGCCTACACTGAAGCTTTCTTT
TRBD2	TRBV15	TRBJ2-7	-	CATRSGTTPSYEQYF	TGTGCCACCAGGTCCGGGACTACGCCCTCCTACGAGCAGTATTTC
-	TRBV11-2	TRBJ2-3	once	CASSFAITDTQYF	TGTGCCAGCAGCTTTGCGATCACAGATACGCAGTATTTT
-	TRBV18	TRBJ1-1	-	CASSPGQEAFF	TGTGCCAGCTCACCCGGACAAGAAGCTTTCTTT
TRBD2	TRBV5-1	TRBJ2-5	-	CASSLQGLADEGETQYF	TGCGCCAGCAGCCTCCAGGGACTAGCGGATGAGGGGGAGACCCAGTACTTC
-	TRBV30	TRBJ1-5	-	CAWSVHDLGPQHF	TGTGCCTGGAGTGTACATGATTTGGGCCCTCAGCATTTT
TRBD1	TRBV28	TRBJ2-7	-	CASSPGSGTALYEQYF	TGTGCCAGCAGTCCGGGCTCCGGGACAGCACTTTACGAGCAGTACTTC
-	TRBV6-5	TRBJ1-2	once	CASRILPDNNYGYTF	TGTGCCAGCAGAATACTACCGGACAACAACTATGGCTACACCTTC
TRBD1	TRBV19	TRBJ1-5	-	CASSRQGAGWAQHF	TGTGCCAGTAGTCGACAGGGGGCCGGGTGGGCCCAGCATTTT
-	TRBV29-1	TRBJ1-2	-	CSVVRGENYGYTF	TGCAGCGTTGTGCGGGGGGAAAACTATGGCTACACCTTC
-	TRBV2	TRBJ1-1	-	CASSSKQAFGTEAFF	TGTGCCAGCAGTTCCAAACAGGCCTTCGGCACTGAAGCTTTCTTT
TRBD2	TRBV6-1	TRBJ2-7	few	CASSVFGRGSSYEQYF	TGTGCCAGCAGTGTCTTCGGGAGGGGGTCCTCCTACGAGCAGTACTTC
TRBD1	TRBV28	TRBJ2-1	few	CASSLTGTAYNEQFF	TGTGCCAGCAGTCTGACAGGGACGGCCTACAATGAGCAGTTCTTC
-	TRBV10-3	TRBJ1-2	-	CAISDAGPLGYTF	TGTGCCATCAGTGACGCAGGGCCTCTTGGCTACACCTTC
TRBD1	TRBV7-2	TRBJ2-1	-	CASSLATGTAYNEQFF	TGTGCCAGCAGCTTAGCGACCGGGACAGCTTACAATGAGCAGTTCTTC
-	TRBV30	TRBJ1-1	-	CAWSSGIQNTEAFF	TGTGCCTGGAGTTCCGGGATTCAGAACACTGAAGCTTTCTTT
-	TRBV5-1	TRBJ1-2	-	CASSLDRANYGYTF	TGCGCCAGCAGCTTGGACAGGGCTAACTATGGCTACACCTTC
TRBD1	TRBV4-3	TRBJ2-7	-	CASSHGTGEYEQYF	TGCGCCAGCAGCCATGGGACAGGGGAATACGAGCAGTACTTC
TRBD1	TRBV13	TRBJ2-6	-	CASSPRQGFSSGANVLTF	TGTGCCAGCAGCCCCCGACAGGGTTTCAGCTCTGGGGCCAACGTCCTGACTTTC
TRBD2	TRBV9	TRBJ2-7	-	CASSGGLATYEQYF	TGTGCCAGCAGCGGCGGACTAGCGACCTACGAGCAGTACTTC
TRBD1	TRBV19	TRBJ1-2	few	CASSIARDSYGYTF	TGTGCCAGTAGTATAGCCCGGGACAGCTATGGCTACACCTTC
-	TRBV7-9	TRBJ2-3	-	CASSLLVVMSFTDTQYF	TGTGCCAGCAGCTTATTGGTTGTGATGAGTTTCACAGATACGCAGTATTTT
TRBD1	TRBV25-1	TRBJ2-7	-	CASTLTGTYEQYF	TGTGCCAGCACCCTGACAGGGACCTACGAGCAGTACTTC
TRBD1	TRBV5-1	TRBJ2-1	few	CASSLPTGQSEQFF	TGCGCCAGCAGCCTACCGACAGGGCAGAGCGAGCAGTTCTTC
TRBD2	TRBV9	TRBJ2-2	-	CASSAGNYAGGGDTGELFF	TGTGCCAGCAGCGCGGGCAACTATGCGGGGGGAGGCGACACCGGGGAGCTGTTTTTT
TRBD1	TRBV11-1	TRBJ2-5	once	CASSSGQGPPQYF	TGTGCCAGCAGCTCGGGACAGGGGCCGCCCCAGTACTTC
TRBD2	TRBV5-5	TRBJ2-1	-	CASSYFVRASGTDEQFF	TGTGCCAGCAGCTACTTTGTGAGGGCTAGCGGGACAGATGAGCAGTTCTTC
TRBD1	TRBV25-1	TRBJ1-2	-	CASSRQGTGYGYTF	TGTGCCAGCAGTCGACAGGGTACTGGCTATGGCTACACCTTC
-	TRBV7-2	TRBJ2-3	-	CASSLAPSVGDTQYF	TGTGCCAGCAGCTTAGCGCCATCAGTTGGAGATACGCAGTATTTT
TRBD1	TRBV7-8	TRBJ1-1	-	CASSPRQGALYQAFF	TGTGCCAGCAGCCCCCGACAGGGGGCGCTTTATCAAGCTTTCTTT
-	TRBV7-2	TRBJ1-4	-	CASSLVRVGGRNEKLFF	TGTGCCAGCAGCTTAGTCCGGGTTGGGGGGAGGAATGAAAAACTGTTTTTT
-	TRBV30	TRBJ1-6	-	CAWRFNSPLHF	TGTGCCTGGCGTTTTAATTCACCCCTCCACTTT
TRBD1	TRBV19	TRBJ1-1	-	CASRRQGYEAFF	TGTGCCAGTAGACGACAGGGTTATGAAGCTTTCTTT
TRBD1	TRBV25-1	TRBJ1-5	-	CASSETGYNQPQHF	TGTGCCAGCAGTGAGACAGGGTATAATCAGCCCCAGCATTTT
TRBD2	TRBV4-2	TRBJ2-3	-	CATGLAGADTQYF	TGTGCCACCGGACTAGCGGGGGCAGATACGCAGTATTTT
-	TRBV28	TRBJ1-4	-	CASKDWGEKLFF	TGTGCCAGCAAGGACTGGGGTGAAAAACTGTTTTTT
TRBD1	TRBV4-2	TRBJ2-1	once	CASSQGQGSYNEQFF	TGTGCCAGCAGCCAAGGACAGGGATCCTACAATGAGCAGTTCTTC
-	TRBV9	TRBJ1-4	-	CASSVGRTPATNEKLFF	TGTGCCAGCAGCGTAGGTAGGACACCAGCAACTAATGAAAAACTGTTTTTT
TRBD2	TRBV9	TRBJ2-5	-	CASSPRGSGSSETQYF	TGTGCCAGCAGCCCCCGTGGTAGCGGGAGTTCGGAGACCCAGTACTTC
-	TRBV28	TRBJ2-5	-	CASSLGQLETQYF	TGTGCCAGCAGTTTAGGACAGCTGGAGACCCAGTACTTC
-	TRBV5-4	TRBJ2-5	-	CASSLTGGVWETQYF	TGTGCCAGCAGCTTGACAGGGGGGGTCTGGGAGACCCAGTACTTC
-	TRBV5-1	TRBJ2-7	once	CASSLAGSVSYEQYF	TGCGCCAGCAGCTTGGCCGGGAGTGTATCATACGAGCAGTACTTC
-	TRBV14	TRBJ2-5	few	CASSQETGYQETQYF	TGTGCCAGCAGCCAAGAAACAGGGTATCAAGAGACCCAGTACTTC
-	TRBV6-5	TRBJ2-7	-	CASSYTRVPDPYEQYF	TGTGCCAGCAGTTACACGAGGGTTCCTGACCCATACGAGCAGTACTTC
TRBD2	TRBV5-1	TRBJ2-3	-	CASSLDAGGQNTQYF	TGCGCCAGCAGCTTGGACGCGGGGGGGCAAAATACGCAGTATTTT
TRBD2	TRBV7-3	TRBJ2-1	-	CASSLIPRTSGGNEQFF	TGTGCCAGCAGCTTAATCCCGCGGACTAGCGGGGGCAATGAGCAGTTCTTC
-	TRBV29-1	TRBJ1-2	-	CSVEGAINYGYTF	TGCAGCGTGGAAGGGGCCATCAACTATGGCTACACCTTC
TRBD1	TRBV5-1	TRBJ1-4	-	CASSLGTGVGNEKLFF	TGCGCCAGCAGCTTGGGGACAGGGGTAGGAAATGAAAAACTGTTTTTT